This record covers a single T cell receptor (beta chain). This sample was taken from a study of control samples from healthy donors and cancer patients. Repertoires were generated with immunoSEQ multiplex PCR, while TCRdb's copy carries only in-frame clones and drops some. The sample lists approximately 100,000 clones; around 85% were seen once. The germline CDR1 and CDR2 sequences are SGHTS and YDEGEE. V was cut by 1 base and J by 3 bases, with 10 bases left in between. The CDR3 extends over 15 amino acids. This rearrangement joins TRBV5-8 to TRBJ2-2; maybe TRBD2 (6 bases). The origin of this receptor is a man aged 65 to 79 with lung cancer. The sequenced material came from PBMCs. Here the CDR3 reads CASSLIGGHTGELFF. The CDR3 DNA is TGTGCCAGCAGCTTGATCGGGGGACACACCGGGGAGCTGTTTTTT.